Following are 6 T cell receptor beta chains from one sample sequenced in a study of shared T cell receptors in the human thymus. Generated by immunoSEQ multiplex PCR, the TCRdb table keeps only in-frame clones and is missing some. The data contain more than 550,000 clones, more than 75% of them singletons. The data were also submitted as part of a second study, on human thymus T cells.

The source material was thymocytes. These receptor sequences come from a boy under two years old with a congenital heart defect.

The chain is built from TRBV10-3 and TRBJ2-1; 10 bases agree with TRBD2. Trimming cost V 4 bases and J 4 bases; bases outside gene matches: 4. This CDR3 is 15 amino acids long. Germline assignment: CDR1 ENHRY and CDR2 SYGVKD. The CDR3 coding sequence is TGTGCCATCAGTGGGCTAGCGGGAGTTTACAATGAGCAGTTCTTC. Protein: CAISGLAGVYNEQFF.

The chain links TRBV20-1 to TRBJ2-7; D uncertain. The CDR3 runs to 10 residues. Deletions cut 0 bases from V and 6 bases from J, with 3 bases between. Looked up from germline, CDR1 is DFQATT and CDR2 is SNEGSKA (reference sequence). CDR3 bases: TGCAGTGCTAGAGATATCGAGCAGTACTTC. This translates into CSARDIEQYF.

The sample holds one count of this clone. The chain links TRBV9 to TRBJ2-7; TRBD1 might be the D (6 bases). Germline-derived CDR1 and CDR2 are SGDLS and YYNGEE. V was clipped by 7 bases and J by 2 bases, with 16 bases between them. This CDR3 is 14 amino acids long. This CDR3 is CASGRADRPYEQYF. In nucleotides, the CDR3 is TGTGCCAGCGGCCGGGCCGACAGGCCCTACGAGCAGTACTTC.

The J gene is TRBJ2-3, the V gene TRBV7-9; a weak D match, TRBD2 (5 bases). The CDR3 is 15 amino acids. CDR1 is SEHNR and CDR2 is FQNEAQ in the germline V gene (reference sequence). The V and J ends lost 2 bases and 5 bases respectively, with 14 bases between them. CDR3 DNA sequence: TGTGCCAGCAGCTTAAGTCCGGGGTTCGGAGATACGCAGTATTTT. Translated: CASSLSPGFGDTQYF. Combining the CDR3 with reference TRBV7-9 and TRBJ2-3 gives the whole variable domain DTGVSQNPRHKITKRGQNVTFRCDPISEHNRLYWYRQTLGQGPEFLTYFQNEAQLEKSRLLSDRFSAERPKGSFSTLEIQRTEQGDSAMYLCASSLSPGFGDTQYFGPGTRLTVL.

This clone occurred once. The chain has TRBV5-1 and TRBJ2-7, with 11 bases matching TRBD2. CDR1 and CDR2 from the germline V gene are SGHRS and YFSETQ. V shed 5 bases and J 4 bases; nucleotides not matched to a gene: 5. The CDR3 consists of 14 residues. The CDR3 nucleotides are TGCGCCAGCAGGGAACTAGCGGGGGCGTACGAGCAGTACTTC. Residues: CASRELAGAYEQYF.

The chain is built from TRBV9 and TRBJ2-3; tentative D call: TRBD2 (5 bases). From germline, CDR1 is SGDLS and CDR2 YYNGEE. The V gene lost 0 bases and the J gene lost 6 bases, with 11 bases spanning the gap. The CDR3 is 14 residues long. The CDR3 bases are TGTGCCAGCAGCGTAGATCCGACGGGGGATACGCAGTATTTT. It codes for CASSVDPTGDTQYF.